This T cell receptor beta chain was documented in a study of OX40 agonist ivuxolimab in advanced cancers. The overall study: Patients were given ivuxolimab, an antibody that agonizes OX40 (CD134). Males comprised around 80% of the group, whose mean age was approximately 60 years (range about 20 to 85). General study results and limits: CD4+ and CD8+ blood T cells expanded clonally by week 6 at 0.1 to 3.0 mg/kg.

Generated by immunoSEQ multiplex PCR, the TCRdb table keeps only in-frame clones and is missing some. The sample carries about 70,000 clones, approximately 90% recorded once. Regarding this clone: Its antigen is unknown.

Germline CDR1 MDHEN, CDR2 SYDVKM. V gave up 6 bases and J gave up 4 bases; unmatched junction bases: 8. CDR3 length: 15 residues. This clonotype was sampled from an adult with an advanced solid tumor such as melanoma, head and neck, liver or kidney cancer. The chain combines TRBV28 with TRBJ2-5, with 10 nucleotides matching TRBD2. The sequencing here drew on CD4+ or CD8+ T cells sorted from blood, taken in a trial of the OX40 agonist ivuxolimab. For the CDR3, the DNA is TGTGCCAGCAGGAAAGCGGGGGGGCGAGGAGAGACCCAGTACTTC. Amino acids: CASRKAGGRGETQYF.